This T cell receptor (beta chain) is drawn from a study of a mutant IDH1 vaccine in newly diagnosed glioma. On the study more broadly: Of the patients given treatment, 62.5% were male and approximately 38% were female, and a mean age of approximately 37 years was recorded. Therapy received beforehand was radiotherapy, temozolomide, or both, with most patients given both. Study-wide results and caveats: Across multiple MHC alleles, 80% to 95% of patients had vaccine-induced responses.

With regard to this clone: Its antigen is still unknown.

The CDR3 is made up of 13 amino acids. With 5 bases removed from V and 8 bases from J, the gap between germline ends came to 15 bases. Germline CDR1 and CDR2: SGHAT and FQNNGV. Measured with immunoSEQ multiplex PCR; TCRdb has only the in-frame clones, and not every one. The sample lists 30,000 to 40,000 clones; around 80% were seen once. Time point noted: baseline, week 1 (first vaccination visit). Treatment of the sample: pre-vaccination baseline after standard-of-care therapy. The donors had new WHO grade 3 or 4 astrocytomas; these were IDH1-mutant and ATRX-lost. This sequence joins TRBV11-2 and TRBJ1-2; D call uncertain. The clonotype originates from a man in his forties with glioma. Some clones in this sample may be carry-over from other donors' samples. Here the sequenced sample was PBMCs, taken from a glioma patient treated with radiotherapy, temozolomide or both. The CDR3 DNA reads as TGTGCCAGCAGCCCCCAGGACGTCGGGGGCTACACCTTC. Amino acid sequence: CASSPQDVGGYTF.